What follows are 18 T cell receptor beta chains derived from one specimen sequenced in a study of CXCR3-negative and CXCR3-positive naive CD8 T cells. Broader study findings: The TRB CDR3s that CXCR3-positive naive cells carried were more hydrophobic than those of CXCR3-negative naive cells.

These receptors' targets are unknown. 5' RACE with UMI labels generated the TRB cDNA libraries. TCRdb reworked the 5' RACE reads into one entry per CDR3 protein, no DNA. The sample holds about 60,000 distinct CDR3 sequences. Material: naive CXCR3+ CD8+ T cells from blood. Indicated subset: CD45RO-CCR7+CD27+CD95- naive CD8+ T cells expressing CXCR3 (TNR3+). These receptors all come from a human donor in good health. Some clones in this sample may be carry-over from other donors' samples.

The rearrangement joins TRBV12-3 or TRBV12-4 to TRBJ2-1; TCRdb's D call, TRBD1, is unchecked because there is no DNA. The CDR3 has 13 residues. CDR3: CASSIGGGNEQFF.

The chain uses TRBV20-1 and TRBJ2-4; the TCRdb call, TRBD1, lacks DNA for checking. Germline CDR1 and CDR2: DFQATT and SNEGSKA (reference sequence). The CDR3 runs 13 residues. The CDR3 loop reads CGARGRGRNIQYF.

CDR3 protein: CASSPLSGGVDEQYF. The J gene is TRBJ2-7, the V gene TRBV25-1; there is no DNA to check the TCRdb D call of TRBD1. The V gene's germline CDR1 is MGHDK and CDR2 SYGVNS. CDR3 length equals 15 residues.

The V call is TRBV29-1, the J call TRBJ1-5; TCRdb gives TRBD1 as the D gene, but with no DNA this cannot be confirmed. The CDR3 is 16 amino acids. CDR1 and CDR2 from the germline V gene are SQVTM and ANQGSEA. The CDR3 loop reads CSVGEGTGNSNQPQHF.

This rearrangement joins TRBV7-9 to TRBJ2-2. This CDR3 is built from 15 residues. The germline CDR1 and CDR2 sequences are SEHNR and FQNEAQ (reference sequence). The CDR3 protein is CASSLTGSVTGELFF. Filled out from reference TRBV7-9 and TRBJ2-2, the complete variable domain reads DTGVSQNPRHKITKRGQNVTFRCDPISEHNRLYWYRQTLGQGPEFLTYFQNEAQLEKSRLLSDRFSAERPKGSFSTLEIQRTEQGDSAMYLCASSLTGSVTGELFFGEGSRLTVL.

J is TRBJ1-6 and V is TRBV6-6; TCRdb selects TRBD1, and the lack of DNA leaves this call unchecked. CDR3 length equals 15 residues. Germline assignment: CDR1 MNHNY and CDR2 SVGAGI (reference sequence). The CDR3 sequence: CASSSIPGANSPLHF.

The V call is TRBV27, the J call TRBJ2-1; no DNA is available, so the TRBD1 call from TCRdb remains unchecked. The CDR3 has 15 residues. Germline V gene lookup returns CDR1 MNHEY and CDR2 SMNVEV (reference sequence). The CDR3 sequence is CASSPPLTGYNEQFF.

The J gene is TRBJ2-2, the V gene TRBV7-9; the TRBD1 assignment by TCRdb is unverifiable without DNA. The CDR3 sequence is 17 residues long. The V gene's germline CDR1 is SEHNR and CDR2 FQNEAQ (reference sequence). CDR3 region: CASSGLGDLKLTGELFF.

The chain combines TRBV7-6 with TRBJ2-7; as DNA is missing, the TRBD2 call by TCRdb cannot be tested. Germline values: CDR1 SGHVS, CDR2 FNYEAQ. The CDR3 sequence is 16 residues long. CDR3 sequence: CASSPSLAGGDYEQYF.

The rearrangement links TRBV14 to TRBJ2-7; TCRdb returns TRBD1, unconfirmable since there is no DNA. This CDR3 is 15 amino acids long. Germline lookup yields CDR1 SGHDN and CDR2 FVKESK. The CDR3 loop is CASSQYRGLSYEQYF.

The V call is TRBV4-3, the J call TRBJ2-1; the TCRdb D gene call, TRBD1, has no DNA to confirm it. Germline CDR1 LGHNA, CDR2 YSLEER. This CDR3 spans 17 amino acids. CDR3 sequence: CASSQEGVASPYNEQFF.

This CDR3 is CSASWGAVTEAFF. V usage is TRBV20-1 and J usage is TRBJ1-1; TCRdb names TRBD1, which stays unverified in the absence of DNA. CDR3 size: 13 residues. Germline V gene data show CDR1 as DFQATT and CDR2 as SNEGSKA (reference sequence).

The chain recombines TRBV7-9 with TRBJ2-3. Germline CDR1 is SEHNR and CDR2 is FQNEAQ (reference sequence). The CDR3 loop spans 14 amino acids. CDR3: CASSFWSDIVTQYF.

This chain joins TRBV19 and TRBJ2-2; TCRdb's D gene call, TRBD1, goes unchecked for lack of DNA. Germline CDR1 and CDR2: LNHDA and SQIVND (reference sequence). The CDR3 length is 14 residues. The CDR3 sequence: CASEPGVDTGELFF.

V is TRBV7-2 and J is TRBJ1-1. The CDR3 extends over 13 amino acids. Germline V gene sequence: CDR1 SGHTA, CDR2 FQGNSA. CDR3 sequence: CASSDRMNTEAFF.

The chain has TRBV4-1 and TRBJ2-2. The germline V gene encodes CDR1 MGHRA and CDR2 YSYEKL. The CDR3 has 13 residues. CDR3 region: CASSQTNTGELFF.

CDR3 loop: CASRELGRTYEQYF. The rearrangement links TRBV7-9 to TRBJ2-7. CDR1 and CDR2 from the germline V gene are SEHNR and FQNEAQ (reference sequence). This CDR3 has 14 amino acids.

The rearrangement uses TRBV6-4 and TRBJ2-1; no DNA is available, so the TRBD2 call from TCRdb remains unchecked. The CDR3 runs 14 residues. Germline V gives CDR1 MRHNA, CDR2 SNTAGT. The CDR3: CASSEAGGYNEQFF.